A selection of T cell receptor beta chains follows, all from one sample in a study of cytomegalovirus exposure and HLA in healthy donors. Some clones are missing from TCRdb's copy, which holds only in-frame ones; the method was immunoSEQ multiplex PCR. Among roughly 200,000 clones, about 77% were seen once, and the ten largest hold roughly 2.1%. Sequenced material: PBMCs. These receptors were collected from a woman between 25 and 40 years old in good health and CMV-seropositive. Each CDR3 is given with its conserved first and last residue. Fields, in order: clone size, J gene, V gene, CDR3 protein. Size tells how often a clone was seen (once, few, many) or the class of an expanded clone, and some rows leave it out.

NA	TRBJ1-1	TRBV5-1	CASSPTDRATEAFF
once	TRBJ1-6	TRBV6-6	CASSPGQENSPLHF
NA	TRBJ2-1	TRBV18	CASSLRTALWGNEQFF
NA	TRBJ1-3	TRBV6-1	CASSAGHHRSSGNTIYF
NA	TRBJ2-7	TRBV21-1	CASSGPGGVGTHEQYF
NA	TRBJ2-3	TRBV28	CASSGGQGPTDTQYF
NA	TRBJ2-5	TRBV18	CASSRDRGETQYF
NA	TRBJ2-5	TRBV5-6	CASSLVGKGDQETQYF
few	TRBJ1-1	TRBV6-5	CASSYGTNWNTEAFF
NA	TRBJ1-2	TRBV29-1	CSVGRDDGYTF
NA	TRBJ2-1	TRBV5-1	CASSLGLTSGGGHEQFF
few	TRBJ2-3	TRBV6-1	CASRVGLTDTQYF
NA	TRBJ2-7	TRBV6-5	CASSLLGTGTNEQYF
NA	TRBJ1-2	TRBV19	CATCDLTGLYGYTF
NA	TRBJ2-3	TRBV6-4	CASSDRSSGDTDTQYF
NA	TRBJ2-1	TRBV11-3	CASSALGYNEQFF
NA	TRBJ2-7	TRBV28	CASSRVGLAAYEQYF
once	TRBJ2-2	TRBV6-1	CASSWGGTHTGELFF
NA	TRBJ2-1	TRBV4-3	CASSSRDSGWYNEQFF
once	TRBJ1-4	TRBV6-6	CASSSEEIREKLFF
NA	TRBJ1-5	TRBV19	CASSQGKGPSQNQPQHF
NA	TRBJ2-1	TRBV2	CASRPFSGGAGEQFF
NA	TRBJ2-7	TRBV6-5	CASRRSSGREEYF
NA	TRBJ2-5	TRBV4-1	CASSQDLGTSSFQETQYF
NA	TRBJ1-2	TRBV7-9	CASSSPGRGRDGYTF
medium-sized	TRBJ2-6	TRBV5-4	CASSTEGSYSGANVLTF
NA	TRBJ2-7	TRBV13	CASSPGSYKRSYEQYF
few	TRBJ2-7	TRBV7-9	CACSRQNYEQYF
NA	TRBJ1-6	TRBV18	CASSPGTMDSPLHF
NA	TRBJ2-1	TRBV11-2	CASSSASGQIYNEQFF
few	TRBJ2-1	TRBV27	CASSLSSGRGNEQFF
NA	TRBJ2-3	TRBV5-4	CASSRGGVETDTQYF
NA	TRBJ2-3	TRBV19	CASSVGYPDTQYF
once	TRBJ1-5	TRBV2	CASSGLGGSNQPQHF
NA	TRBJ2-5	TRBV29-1	CSVEELRLRYF
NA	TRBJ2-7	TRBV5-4	CASSLGSGGLGYEQYF
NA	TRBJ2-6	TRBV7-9	CASSVGQASGANVLTF
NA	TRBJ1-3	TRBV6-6	CASSSGGADGNTIYF
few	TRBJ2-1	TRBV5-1	CASSLVGGINEQFF
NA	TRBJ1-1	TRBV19	CASSISRDTEAFF
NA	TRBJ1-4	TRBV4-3	CASSPGTFNEKLFF